These T cell receptor beta chains were read from a single sample in a study of CXCR3-negative and CXCR3-positive naive CD8 T cells. TCRdb reprocessed the 5' RACE reads, keeping one entry per CDR3 protein, no DNA. Listed are some 50,000 distinct CDR3 sequences; less than 1.6% falls within the top ten. Sequenced sample: naive CXCR3- CD8+ T cells from blood. The receptors derive from a human donor in good health. Some clones in this sample may be carry-over from other donors' samples. The CDR3 runs from the conserved cysteine through the conserved F or W.

V gene,J gene,CDR3 protein
TRBV28,TRBJ1-5,CASSLRDTGGNQPQHF
TRBV29-1,TRBJ2-2,CSVVFGVSNTGELFF
TRBV24-1,TRBJ1-1,CATSDLRGAVNTEAFF
TRBV27,TRBJ2-6,CASSSGLSSGANVLTF
TRBV28,TRBJ1-4,CASSRTLTTNEKLFF
TRBV29-1,TRBJ2-5,CSVGGLRETQYF
TRBV27,TRBJ2-7,CASSLQGSYEQYF
TRBV7-2,TRBJ2-7,CASSPGIVTYEQYF
TRBV14,TRBJ1-2,CASSQDLVVMGYGYTF
TRBV12-3/TRBV12-4,TRBJ2-1,CASSLQSHEQFF
TRBV28,TRBJ2-5,CASSQQSRETQYF